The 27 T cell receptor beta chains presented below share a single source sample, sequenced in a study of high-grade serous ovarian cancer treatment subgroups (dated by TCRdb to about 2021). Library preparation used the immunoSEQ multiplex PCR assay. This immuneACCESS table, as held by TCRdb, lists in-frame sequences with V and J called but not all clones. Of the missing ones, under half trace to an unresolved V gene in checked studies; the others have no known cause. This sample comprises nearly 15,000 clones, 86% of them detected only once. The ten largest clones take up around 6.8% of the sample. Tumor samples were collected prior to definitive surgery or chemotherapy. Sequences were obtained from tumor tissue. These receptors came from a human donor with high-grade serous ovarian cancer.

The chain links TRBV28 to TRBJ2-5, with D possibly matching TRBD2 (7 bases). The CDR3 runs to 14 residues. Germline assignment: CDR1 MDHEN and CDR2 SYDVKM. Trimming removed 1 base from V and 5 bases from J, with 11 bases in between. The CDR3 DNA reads TGTGCCAGCAGTTTATCGGGGGGCCTGGAGACCCAGTACTTC. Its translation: CASSLSGGLETQYF.

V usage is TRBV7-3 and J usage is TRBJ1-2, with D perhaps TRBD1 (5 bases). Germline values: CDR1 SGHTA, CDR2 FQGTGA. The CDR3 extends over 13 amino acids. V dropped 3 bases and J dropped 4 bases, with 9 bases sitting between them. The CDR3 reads CASSLRDGYGYTF. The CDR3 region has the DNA TGTGCCAGCAGCTTGCGGGACGGCTATGGCTACACCTTC.

CDR3 residues: CASSLGTALSGNTIYF. The CDR3 nucleotides read TGTGCCAGCAGCTTGGGGACAGCCCTCTCTGGAAACACCATATATTTT. The chain couples TRBV11-2 to TRBJ1-3, with 7 bases aligning to TRBD1. V shed 3 bases and J 0 bases; nucleotides not matched to a gene: 5. This CDR3 spans 16 amino acids. Germline V lookup: CDR1 SGHAT, CDR2 FQNNGV.

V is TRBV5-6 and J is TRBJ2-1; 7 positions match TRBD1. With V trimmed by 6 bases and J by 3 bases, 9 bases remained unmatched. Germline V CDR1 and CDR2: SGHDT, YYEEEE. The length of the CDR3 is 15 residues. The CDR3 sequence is CASNLDRVGYNEQFF. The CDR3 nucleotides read TGTGCCAGCAACCTTGACAGGGTAGGCTACAATGAGCAGTTCTTC.

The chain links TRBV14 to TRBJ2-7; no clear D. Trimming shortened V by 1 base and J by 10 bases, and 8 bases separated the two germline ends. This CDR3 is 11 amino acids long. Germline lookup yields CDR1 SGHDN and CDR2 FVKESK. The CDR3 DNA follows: TGTGCCAGCAGCCAAGGGGAACACCAGTACTTC. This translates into CASSQGEHQYF.

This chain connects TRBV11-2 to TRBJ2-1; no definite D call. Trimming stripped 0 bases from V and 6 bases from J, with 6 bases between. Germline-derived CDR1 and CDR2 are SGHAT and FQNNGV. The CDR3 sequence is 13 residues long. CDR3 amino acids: CASSLDSGNEQFF. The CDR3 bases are TGTGCCAGCAGCTTAGATTCGGGCAATGAGCAGTTCTTC. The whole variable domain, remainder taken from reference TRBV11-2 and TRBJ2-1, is EAGVAQSPRYKIIEKRQSVAFWCNPISGHATLYWYQQILGQGPKLLIQFQNNGVVDDSQLPKDRFSAERLKGVDSTLKIQPAKLEDSAVYLCASSLDSGNEQFFGPGTRLTVL.

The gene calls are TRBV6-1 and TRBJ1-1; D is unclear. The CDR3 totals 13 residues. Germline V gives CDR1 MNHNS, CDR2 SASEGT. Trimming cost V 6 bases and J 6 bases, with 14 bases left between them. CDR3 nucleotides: TGTGCCAGCAGGACTCTACGGGCGGCTGAAGCTTTCTTT. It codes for CASRTLRAAEAFF.

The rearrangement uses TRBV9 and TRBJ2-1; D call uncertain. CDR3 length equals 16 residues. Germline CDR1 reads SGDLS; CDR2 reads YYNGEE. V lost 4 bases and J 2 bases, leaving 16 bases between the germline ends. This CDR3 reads CASSSRAHDAYNEQFF. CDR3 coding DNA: TGTGCCAGCAGCAGCCGGGCCCACGACGCCTACAATGAGCAGTTCTTC.

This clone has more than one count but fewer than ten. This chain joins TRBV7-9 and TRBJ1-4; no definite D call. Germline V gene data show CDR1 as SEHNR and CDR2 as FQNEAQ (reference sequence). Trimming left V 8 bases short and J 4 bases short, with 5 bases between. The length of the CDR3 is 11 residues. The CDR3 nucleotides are TGTGCCAGCGGGCGTAATGAAAAACTGTTTTTT. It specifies CASGRNEKLFF.

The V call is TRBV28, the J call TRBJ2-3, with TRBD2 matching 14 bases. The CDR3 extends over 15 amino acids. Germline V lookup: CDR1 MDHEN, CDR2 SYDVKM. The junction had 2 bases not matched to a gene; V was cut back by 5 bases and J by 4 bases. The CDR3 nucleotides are TGTGCCAGCAGTGGGACTAGCGGGGGCCCAGATACGCAGTATTTT. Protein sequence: CASSGTSGGPDTQYF.

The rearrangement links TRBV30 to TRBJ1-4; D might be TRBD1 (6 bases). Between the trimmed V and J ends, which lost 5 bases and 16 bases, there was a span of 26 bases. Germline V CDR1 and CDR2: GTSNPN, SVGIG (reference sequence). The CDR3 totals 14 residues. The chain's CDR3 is CAWREGSKSPGAFF. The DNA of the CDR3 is TGTGCCTGGCGGGAGGGCAGTAAGTCTCCGGGGGCGTTTTTT.

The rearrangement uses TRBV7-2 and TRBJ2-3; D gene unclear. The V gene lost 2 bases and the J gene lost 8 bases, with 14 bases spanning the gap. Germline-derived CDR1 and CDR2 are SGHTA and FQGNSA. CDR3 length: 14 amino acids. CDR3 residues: CASSLSRPAGTQYF. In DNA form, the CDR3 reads TGTGCCAGCAGCTTATCGCGACCCGCAGGTACGCAGTATTTT.

The CDR3 region is CASSYPGSDTQYF. The DNA for the CDR3 is TGTGCCAGCAGTTACCCGGGGTCAGATACGCAGTATTTT. The genes are TRBV6-5 and TRBJ2-3; D is perhaps TRBD2 (5 bases). The CDR3 has 13 amino acids. Trimming pared 2 bases from V and 4 bases from J, leaving 7 bases between. Per the germline V gene, CDR1 is MNHEY and CDR2 is SVGAGI.

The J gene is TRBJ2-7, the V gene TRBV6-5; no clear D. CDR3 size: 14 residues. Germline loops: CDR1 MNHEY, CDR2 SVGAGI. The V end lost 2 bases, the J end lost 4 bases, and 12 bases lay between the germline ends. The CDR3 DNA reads TGTGCCAGCAGTTACGCGGCCCGAGGTTACGAGCAGTACTTC. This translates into CASSYAARGYEQYF.

In DNA, the CDR3 is TGTGCCAGCTCACCAGGGCCCGGGGCCAACGTCCTGACTTTC. This translates into CASSPGPGANVLTF. The V and J genes are TRBV18 and TRBJ2-6; D not resolved. The CDR3 has 14 residues. Germline lookup yields CDR1 KGHSH and CDR2 LQKENI. V was shortened by 2 bases and J by 4 bases, with 6 bases between the two germline ends.

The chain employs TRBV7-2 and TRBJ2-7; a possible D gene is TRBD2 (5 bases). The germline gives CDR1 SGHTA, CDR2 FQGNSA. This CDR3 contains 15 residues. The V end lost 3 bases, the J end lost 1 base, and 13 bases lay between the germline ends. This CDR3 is CASSFSGRASYEQYF. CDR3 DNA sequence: TGTGCCAGCAGCTTTTCGGGGAGAGCATCCTACGAGCAGTACTTC.

The CDR3 reads CASSYGPSGNTIYF. Here the CDR3 DNA reads TGTGCCAGCAGTTACGGACCCTCTGGAAACACCATATATTTT. The chain uses TRBV27 and TRBJ1-3, with unresolved D. V gave up 4 bases and J gave up 0 bases, with 7 bases separating them. Germline CDR1 MNHEY, CDR2 SMNVEV (reference sequence). The CDR3 loop spans 14 amino acids.

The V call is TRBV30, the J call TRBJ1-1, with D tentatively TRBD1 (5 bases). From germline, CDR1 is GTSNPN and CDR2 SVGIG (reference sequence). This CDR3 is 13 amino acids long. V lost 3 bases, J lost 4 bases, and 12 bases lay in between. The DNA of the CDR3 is TGTGCCTGGAGCGCCGGCCAGGGCACTGAAGCTTTCTTT. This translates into CAWSAGQGTEAFF.

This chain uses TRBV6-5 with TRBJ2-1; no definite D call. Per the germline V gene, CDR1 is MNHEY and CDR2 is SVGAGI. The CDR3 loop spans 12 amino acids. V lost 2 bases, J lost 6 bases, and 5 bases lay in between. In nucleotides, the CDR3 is TGTGCCAGCAGTTACGGAGCCAATGAGCAGTTCTTC. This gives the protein CASSYGANEQFF.

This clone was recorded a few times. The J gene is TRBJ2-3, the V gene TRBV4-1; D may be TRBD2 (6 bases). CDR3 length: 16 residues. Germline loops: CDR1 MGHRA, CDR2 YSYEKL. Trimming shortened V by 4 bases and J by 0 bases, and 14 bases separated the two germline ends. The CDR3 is CASSPFGRGSTDTQYF. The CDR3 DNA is TGCGCCAGCAGCCCCTTCGGCCGGGGGAGCACAGATACGCAGTATTTT.

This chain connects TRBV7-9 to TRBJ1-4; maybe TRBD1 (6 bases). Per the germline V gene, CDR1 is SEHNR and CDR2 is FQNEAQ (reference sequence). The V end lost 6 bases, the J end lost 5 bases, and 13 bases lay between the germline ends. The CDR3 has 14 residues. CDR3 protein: CASRSGAGNEKLFF. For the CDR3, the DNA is TGTGCCAGCAGATCAGGGGCGGGGAATGAAAAACTGTTTTTT.

The CDR3 DNA reads TGTGCTAGTGGTTCGACCGAACGACTAGCGGGGGGATACAATGAGCAGTTCTTC. Translation gives CASGSTERLAGGYNEQFF. The chain links TRBV12-5 to TRBJ2-1; 13 bases align to TRBD2. The CDR3 extends over 18 amino acids. Germline CDR1 reads LGHNT; CDR2 reads FRNRAP. The V and J ends lost 4 bases and 4 bases, in that order; junction bases with no gene match: 10.

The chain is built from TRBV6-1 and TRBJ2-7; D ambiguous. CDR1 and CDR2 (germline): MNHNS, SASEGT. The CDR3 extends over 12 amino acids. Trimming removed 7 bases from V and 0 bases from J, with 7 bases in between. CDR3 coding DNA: TGTGCCAGCACACAGCCCTCCTACGAGCAGTACTTC. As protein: CASTQPSYEQYF.

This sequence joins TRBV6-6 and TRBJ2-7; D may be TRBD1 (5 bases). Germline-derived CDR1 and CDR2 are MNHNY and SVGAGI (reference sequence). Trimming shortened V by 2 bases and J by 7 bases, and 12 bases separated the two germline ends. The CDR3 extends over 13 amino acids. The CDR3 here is CASSYAPGYEQYF. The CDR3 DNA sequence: TGTGCCAGCAGTTACGCCCCAGGGTATGAGCAGTACTTC.

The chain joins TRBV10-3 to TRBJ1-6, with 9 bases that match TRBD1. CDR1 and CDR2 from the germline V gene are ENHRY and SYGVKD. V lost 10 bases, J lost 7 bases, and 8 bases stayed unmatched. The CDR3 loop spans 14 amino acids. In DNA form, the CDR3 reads TGTGCCACCAGGACAGGGGAGAGGAATTCACCCCTCCACTTT. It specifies CATRTGERNSPLHF.

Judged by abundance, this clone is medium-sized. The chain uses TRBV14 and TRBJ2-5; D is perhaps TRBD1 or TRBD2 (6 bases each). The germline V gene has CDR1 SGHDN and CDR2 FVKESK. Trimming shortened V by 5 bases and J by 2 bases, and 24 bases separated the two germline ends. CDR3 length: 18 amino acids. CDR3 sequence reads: CASSSIRVTGRYQETQYF. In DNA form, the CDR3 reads TGTGCCAGCAGCTCCATCCGGGTCACAGGGAGGTATCAAGAGACCCAGTACTTC.

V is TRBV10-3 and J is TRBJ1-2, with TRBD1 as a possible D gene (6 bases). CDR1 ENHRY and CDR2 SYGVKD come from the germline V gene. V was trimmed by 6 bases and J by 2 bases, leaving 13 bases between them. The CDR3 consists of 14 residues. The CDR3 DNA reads TGTGCCATCAGCCGGGACAAATCGAACTATGGCTACACCTTC. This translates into CAISRDKSNYGYTF.